These T cell receptor beta chains were read from a single sample in a study of OX40 agonist ivuxolimab in advanced cancers. The protocol was immunoSEQ multiplex PCR, while the TCRdb copy is restricted to in-frame clones and leaves out a portion. Altogether roughly 80,000 clones are present, approximately 85% being singletons, with the ten largest covering 2% to 2.5%. The sample here was CD4+ or CD8+ T cells sorted from blood, taken in a trial of the OX40 agonist ivuxolimab. These receptors were obtained from an adult with an advanced solid tumor such as melanoma, head and neck, liver or kidney cancer. Both conserved end residues are part of each CDR3.

j_gene	v_gene	CDR3aa
TRBJ2-7	TRBV5-1	CASSREARYEQYF
TRBJ2-5	TRBV6-1	CASSVQGQETQYF
TRBJ2-1	TRBV10-1	CASSESTPSGYNEQFF
TRBJ2-1	TRBV27	CASRGQSSYNEQFF
TRBJ2-1	TRBV5-1	CASSLLGGSSYNEQFF
TRBJ2-5	TRBV7-9	CASSPIQRQVVETQYF
TRBJ2-2	TRBV14	CASSQERTSGELFF
TRBJ1-1	TRBV6-5	CASSYLAGGTEAFF
TRBJ1-1	TRBV7-6	CASSSGGGRGTEAFF
TRBJ1-1	TRBV27	CASTPRGGFSTEAFF
TRBJ2-5	TRBV5-1	CASSLGLAGGQETQYF
TRBJ1-3	TRBV27	CASSLASGNTIYF
TRBJ1-2	TRBV7-9	CASSLGGRPKDYGYTF
TRBJ2-3	TRBV7-3	CASSRQGGGTDTQYF
TRBJ2-2	TRBV11-1	CASSLTFMAGELFF
TRBJ1-3	TRBV28	CAIRGGQGAGNTIYF
TRBJ1-1	TRBV6-5	CASLGKTSEAFF
TRBJ1-4	TRBV6-1	CASSEFRRRDYNEKLFF
TRBJ2-7	TRBV5-3	CARSPRRGRVMEEQYF
TRBJ1-2	TRBV9	CASSVADGYYGYTF
TRBJ1-4	TRBV28	CASNARGGNEKLFF
TRBJ2-7	TRBV19	CASSHGQGSYEQYF
TRBJ2-7	TRBV7-2	CASSLPSTRTYEQYF
TRBJ2-1	TRBV4-1	CASSQERGGWHEQFF
TRBJ2-7	TRBV7-9	CASGDGSYEQYF
TRBJ2-7	TRBV7-6	CASSPHPRTGGDEQYF
TRBJ2-3	TRBV11-3	CASSSKRPGTSTDTQYF
TRBJ2-3	TRBV28	CASRGTGGIYTQYF
TRBJ2-1	TRBV18	CASSPFRETGNEQFF
TRBJ1-3	TRBV9	CASSFSGNTIYF
TRBJ2-1	TRBV2	CASRGLHNSYNEQFF